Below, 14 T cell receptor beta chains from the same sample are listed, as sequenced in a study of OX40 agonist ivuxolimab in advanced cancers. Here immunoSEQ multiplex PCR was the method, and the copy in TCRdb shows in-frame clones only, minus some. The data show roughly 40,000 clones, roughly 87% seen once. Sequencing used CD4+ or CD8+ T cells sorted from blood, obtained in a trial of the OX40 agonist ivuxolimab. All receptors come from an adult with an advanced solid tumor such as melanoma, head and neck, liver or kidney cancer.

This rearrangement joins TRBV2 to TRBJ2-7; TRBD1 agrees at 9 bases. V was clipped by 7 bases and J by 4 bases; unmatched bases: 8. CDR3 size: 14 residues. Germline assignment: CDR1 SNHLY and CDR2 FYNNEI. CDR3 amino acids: CASKGGTGTYEQYF. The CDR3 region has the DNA TGTGCCAGCAAGGGGGGGACAGGGACTTACGAGCAGTACTTC.

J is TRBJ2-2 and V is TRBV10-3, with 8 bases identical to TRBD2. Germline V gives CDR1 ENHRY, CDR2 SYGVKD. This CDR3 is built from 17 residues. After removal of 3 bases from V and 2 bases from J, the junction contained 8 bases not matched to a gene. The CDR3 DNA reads TGTGCCATCAGTGATCTCTTCGCGGGGGGTAACACCGGGGAGCTGTTTTTT. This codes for CAISDLFAGGNTGELFF.

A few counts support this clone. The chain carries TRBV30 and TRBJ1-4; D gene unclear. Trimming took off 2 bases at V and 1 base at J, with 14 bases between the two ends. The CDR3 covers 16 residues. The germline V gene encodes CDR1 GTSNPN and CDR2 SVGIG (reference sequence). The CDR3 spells CAWSQQRLVTNEKLFF. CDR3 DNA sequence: TGTGCCTGGAGTCAACAGCGGCTCGTAACTAATGAAAAACTGTTTTTT.

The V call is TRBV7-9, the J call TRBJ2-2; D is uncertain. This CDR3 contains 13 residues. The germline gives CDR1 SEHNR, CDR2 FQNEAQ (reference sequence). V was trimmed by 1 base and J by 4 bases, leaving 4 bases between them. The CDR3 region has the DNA TGTGCCAGCAGCTTAGTACCCACCGGGGAGCTGTTTTTT. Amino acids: CASSLVPTGELFF.

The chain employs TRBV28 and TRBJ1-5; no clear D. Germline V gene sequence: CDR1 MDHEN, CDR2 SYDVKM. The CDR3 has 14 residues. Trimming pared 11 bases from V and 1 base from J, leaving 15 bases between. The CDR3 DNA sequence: TGTGCCGCCCGATGGCCAGGCAGCAATCAGCCCCAGCATTTT. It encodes CAARWPGSNQPQHF.

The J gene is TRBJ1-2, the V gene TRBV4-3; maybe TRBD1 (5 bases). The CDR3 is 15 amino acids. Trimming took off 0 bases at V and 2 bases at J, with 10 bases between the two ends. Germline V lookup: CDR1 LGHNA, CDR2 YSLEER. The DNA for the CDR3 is TGCGCCAGCAGCCAAGAACAGGACACCAACTATGGCTACACCTTC. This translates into CASSQEQDTNYGYTF.

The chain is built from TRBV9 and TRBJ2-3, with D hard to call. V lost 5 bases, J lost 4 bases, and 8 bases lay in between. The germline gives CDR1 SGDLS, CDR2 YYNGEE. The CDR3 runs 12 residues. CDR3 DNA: TGTGCCAGCAGTCCGATCTCAGATACGCAGTATTTT. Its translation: CASSPISDTQYF.

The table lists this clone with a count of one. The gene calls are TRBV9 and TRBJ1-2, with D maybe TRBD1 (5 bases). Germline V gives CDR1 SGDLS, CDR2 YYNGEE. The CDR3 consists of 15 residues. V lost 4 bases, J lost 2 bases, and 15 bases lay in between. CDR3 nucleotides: TGTGCCAGCAGCCCCGGGACTTCGACAAACTATGGCTACACCTTC. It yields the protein CASSPGTSTNYGYTF.

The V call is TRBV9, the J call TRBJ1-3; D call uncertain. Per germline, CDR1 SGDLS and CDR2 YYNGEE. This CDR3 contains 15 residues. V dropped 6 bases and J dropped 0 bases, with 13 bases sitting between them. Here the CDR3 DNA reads TGTGCCAGCACCCCTATGGGAAGCTCTGGAAACACCATATATTTT. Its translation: CASTPMGSSGNTIYF.

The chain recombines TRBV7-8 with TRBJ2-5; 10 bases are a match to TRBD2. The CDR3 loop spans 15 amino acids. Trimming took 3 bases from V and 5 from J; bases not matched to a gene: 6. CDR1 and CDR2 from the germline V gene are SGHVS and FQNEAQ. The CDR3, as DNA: TGTGCCAGCAGCTTCAGCGGGGGGGCCATTGAGACCCAGTACTTC. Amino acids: CASSFSGGAIETQYF.

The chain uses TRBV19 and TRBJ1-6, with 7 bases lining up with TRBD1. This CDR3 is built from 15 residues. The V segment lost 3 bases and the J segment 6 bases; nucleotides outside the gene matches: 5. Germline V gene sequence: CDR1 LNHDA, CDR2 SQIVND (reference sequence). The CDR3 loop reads CASSMVRGVNSPLHF. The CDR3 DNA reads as TGTGCCAGTAGTATGGTCAGGGGGGTTAATTCACCCCTCCACTTT.

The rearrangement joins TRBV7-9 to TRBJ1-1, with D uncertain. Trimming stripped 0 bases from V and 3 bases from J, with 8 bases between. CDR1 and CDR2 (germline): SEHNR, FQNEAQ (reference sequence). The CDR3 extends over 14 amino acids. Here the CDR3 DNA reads TGTGCCAGCAGCTTAGCCCTCGGGGACACTGAAGCTTTCTTT. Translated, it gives CASSLALGDTEAFF.

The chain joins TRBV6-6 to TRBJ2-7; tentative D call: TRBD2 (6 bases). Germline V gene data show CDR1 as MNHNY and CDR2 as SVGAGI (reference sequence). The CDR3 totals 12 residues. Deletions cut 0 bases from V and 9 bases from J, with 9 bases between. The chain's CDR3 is CASSYSRGLQYV. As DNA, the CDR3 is TGTGCCAGCAGTTACTCGCGGGGTTTGCAGTACGTC.

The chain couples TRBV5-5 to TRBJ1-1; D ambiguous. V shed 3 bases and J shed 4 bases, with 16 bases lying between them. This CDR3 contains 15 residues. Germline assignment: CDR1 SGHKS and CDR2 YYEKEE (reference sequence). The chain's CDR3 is CASSSYFGEGTEAFF. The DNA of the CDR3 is TGTGCCAGCAGCTCTTATTTCGGGGAAGGCACTGAAGCTTTCTTT.